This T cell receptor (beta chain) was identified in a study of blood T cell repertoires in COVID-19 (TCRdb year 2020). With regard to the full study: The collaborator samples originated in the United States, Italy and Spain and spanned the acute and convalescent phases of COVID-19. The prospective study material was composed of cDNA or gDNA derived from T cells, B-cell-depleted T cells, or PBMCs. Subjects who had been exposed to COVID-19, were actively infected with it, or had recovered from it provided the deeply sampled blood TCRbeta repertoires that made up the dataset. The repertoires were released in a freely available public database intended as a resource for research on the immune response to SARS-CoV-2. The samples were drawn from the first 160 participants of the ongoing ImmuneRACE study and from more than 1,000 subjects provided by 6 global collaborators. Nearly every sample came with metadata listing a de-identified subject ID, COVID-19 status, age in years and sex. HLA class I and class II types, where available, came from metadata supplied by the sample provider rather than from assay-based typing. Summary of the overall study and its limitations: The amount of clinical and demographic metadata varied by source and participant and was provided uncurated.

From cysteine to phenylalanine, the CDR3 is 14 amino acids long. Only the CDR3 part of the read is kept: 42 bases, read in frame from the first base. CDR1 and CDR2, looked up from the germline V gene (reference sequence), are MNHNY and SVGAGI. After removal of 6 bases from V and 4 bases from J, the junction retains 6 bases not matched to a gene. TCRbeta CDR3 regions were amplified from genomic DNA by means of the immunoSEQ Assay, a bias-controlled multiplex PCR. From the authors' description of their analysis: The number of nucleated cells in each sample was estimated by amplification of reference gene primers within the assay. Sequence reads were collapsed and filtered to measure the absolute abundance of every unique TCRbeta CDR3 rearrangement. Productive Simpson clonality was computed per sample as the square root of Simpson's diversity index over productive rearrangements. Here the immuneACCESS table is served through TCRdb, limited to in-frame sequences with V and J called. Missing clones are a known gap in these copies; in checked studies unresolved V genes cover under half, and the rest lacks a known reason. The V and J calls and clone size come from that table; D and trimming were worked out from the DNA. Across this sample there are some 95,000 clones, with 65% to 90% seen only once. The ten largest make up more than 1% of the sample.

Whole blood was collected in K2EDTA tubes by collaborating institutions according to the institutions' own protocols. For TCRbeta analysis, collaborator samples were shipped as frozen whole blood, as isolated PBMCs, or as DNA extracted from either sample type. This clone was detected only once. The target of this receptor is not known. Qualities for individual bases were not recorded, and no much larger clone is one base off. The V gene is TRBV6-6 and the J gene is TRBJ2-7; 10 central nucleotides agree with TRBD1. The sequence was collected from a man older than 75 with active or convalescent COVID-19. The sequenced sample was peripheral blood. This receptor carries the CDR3 CASRPGQGSYEQYF. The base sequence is TGTGCCAGCAGGCCGGGACAGGGGTCTTACGAGCAGTACTTC.